This entry describes one TCR beta chain. Germline V CDR1 and CDR2: MGHRA, YSYEKL. This CDR3 contains 16 residues. The trim removed 0 bases at V and 6 bases at J, leaving 8 bases unmatched. The data belong to a study of blood T cell repertoires in COVID-19. About the research overall: The study drew acute and convalescent COVID-19 samples from the United States, Italy and Spain.

Original methodology: Counts of nucleated cells, estimated from reference gene primer amplification, were obtained. Sequenced by immunoSEQ multiplex PCR; TCRdb stores in-frame clones only, minus some. Clonal size and the V and J genes are those of that table, whereas D and trimming came from the DNA. The sample lists under 300,000 clones, 86% occurring once. Source material: peripheral blood. This clonotype was obtained from a man aged 80 or over with acute or convalescent COVID-19. This sequence joins TRBV4-1 and TRBJ2-7, with TRBD2 identical over 10 bases. The DNA of the CDR3 is TGCGCCAGCAGCCAAGATCTGCTAGCGGGAGTGGGCGAGCAGTACTTC. This gives the protein CASSQDLLAGVGEQYF.